Detailed here is one T cell receptor (beta chain). Its specificity is unknown. The sample is drawn from a study of OX40 agonist ivuxolimab in advanced cancers. Study-level background: The patients got ivuxolimab, which is an agonistic anti-OX40 (CD134) antibody. Study results and limitations: Some of the lowest clonal expansion was seen in partial responders at 0.1-3.0 mg/kg. Average numbers of expanded clones were greater in CD8+ T cells than in CD4+.

The data were produced by immunoSEQ multiplex PCR, yet TCRdb's version contains in-frame clones alone and is incomplete. The profile shows roughly 29,000 clones, around 87% of them singletons. Unmatched junction bases numbered 6, after V lost 2 bases and J lost 4 bases. Per germline, CDR1 SGHTA and CDR2 FQGNSA. The CDR3 extends over 15 amino acids. Autoimmune disease history or systemic immunosuppression disqualified patients. The origin of this receptor is an adult with an advanced solid tumor such as melanoma, head and neck, liver or kidney cancer. The rearrangement links TRBV7-2 to TRBJ2-7; TRBD2 matches at 9 bases. The sample in question was CD4+ or CD8+ T cells sorted from blood, obtained in a trial of the OX40 agonist ivuxolimab. CDR3 nucleotides: TGTGCCAGCAGCTTAAAGGCTAGCGGGACTTACGAGCAGTACTTC. It encodes CASSLKASGTYEQYF. Filled out from reference TRBV7-2 and TRBJ2-7, the complete variable domain reads GAGVSQSPSNKVTEKGKDVELRCDPISGHTALYWYRQSLGQGLEFLIYFQGNSAPDKSGLPSDRFSAERTGGSVSTLTIQRTQQEDSAVYLCASSLKASGTYEQYFGPGTRLTVT.